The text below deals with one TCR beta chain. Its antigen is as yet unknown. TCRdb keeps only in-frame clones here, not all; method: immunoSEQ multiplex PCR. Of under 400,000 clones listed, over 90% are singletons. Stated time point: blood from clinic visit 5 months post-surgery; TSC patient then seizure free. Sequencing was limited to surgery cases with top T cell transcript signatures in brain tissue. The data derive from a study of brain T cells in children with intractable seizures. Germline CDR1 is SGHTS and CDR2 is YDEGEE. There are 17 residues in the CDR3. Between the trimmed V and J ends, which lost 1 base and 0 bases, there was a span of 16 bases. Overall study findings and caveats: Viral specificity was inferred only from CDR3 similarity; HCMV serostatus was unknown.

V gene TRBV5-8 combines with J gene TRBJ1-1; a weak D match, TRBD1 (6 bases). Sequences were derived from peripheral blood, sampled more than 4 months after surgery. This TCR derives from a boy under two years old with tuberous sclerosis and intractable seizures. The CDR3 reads CASSLFQGGKVNTEAFF. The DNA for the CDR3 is TGTGCCAGCAGCTTGTTTCAAGGGGGTAAGGTGAACACTGAAGCTTTCTTT.